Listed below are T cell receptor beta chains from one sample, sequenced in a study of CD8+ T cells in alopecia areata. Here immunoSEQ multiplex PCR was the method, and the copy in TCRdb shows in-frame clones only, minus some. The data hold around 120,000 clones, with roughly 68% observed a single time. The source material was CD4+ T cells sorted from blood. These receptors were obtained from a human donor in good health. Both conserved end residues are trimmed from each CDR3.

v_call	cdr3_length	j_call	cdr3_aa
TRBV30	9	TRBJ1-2	ARDGNYGYT
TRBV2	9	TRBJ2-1	ASQVRNEQF
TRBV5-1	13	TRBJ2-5	ASSLAPRTQETQY
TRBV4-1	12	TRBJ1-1	ASSQESRDTEAF
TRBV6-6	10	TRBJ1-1	ASSLQNTEAF
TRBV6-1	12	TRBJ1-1	ASRGGYSRTEAF
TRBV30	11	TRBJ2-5	AWRLQGVETQY
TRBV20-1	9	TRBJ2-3	SAMSSDTQY
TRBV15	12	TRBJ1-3	ATSGRDSGNTIY
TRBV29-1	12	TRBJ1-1	SVLRDRGSAEAF
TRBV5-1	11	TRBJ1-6	ASRLEINSPLH
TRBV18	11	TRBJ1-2	ASSPPGVDGYT
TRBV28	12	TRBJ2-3	ASRGQGSTDTQY